The 28 T cell receptor beta chains below were found in one sample sequenced in a study of blood T cells in healthy people across ages. Alongside a J-beta primer mix, a sample-barcoded 5' primer served in a second PCR lasting about 7 to 11 cycles. TCRdb itself ran the 5' RACE reads through MiXCR, one entry per CDR3 protein. The table records roughly 1,800,000 distinct CDR3 sequences, just under 50% of them present only once. The material sequenced was blood. These receptors originate from a woman aged 40 to 49 in good health.

The chain carries TRBV4-3 and TRBJ1-6, with no clear D. V gave up 2 bases and J gave up 0 bases, with 5 bases separating them. Per germline, CDR1 LGHNA and CDR2 YSLEER. There are 15 residues in the CDR3. This CDR3 reads CASSQSSSYNSPLHF. Written as DNA, the CDR3 is TGCGCCAGCAGCCAATCCAGCTCCTATAATTCACCCCTCCACTTT.

The rearrangement uses TRBV6-6 and TRBJ1-2, with 7 nucleotides matching TRBD1. CDR1 and CDR2 from the germline V gene are MNHNY and SVGAGI (reference sequence). There are 14 residues in the CDR3. V lost 4 bases to trimming and J lost 4 bases; unmatched junction nucleotides: 6. CDR3 sequence reads: CASSLPGDSYGYTF. The DNA of the CDR3 is TGTGCCAGCAGTTTACCAGGGGACAGCTATGGCTACACCTTC.

The rearrangement uses TRBV10-1 and TRBJ2-3; D remains ambiguous. Trimming cost V 1 base and J 9 bases, with 8 bases left between them. Germline CDR1 is WNHNN and CDR2 is SYGVQD (reference sequence). CDR3 length equals 12 residues. The CDR3: CASSEFIGTQYF. CDR3 in DNA: TGCGCCAGCAGTGAGTTCATAGGGACGCAGTATTTT.

The rearrangement links TRBV28 to TRBJ2-7, with 12 bases aligning to TRBD1. This CDR3 comprises 16 residues. Germline-derived CDR1 and CDR2 are MDHEN and SYDVKM. V was clipped by 4 bases and J by 3 bases; unmatched bases: 7. The CDR3, as DNA: TGTGCCAGCAGTTGGTCCGGGACAGGGGGCTTCTACGAGCAGTACTTC. It encodes CASSWSGTGGFYEQYF.

This clonotype was seen only a few times. The chain is built from TRBV9 and TRBJ2-1, with TRBD2 identical over 7 bases. Germline CDR1 SGDLS, CDR2 YYNGEE. The V gene end was trimmed by 0 bases and the J gene end by 10 bases; junction bases not matched to a gene: 7. CDR3 length: 14 residues. In nucleotides, the CDR3 is TGTGCCAGCAGCGTAGAGGGCGGGGGAGGGGAGCAGTTCTTC. Protein product: CASSVEGGGGEQFF.

The chain couples TRBV20-1 to TRBJ2-1; TRBD1 might be the D (5 bases). Germline loops: CDR1 DFQATT, CDR2 SNEGSKA (reference sequence). Trimming removed 6 bases from V and 5 bases from J, with 11 bases in between. The CDR3 runs 12 residues. The CDR3 here is CSASDKHNEQFF. CDR3 DNA sequence: TGCAGTGCCTCGGACAAGCACAATGAGCAGTTCTTC.

The chain carries TRBV5-1 and TRBJ2-5; D may be TRBD2 (6 bases). Looked up from germline, CDR1 is SGHRS and CDR2 is YFSETQ. Deletions cut 4 bases from V and 11 bases from J, with 24 bases between. The CDR3 loop spans 15 amino acids. DNA of the CDR3: TGCGCCAGCAGCACCCGGGGGAGCTCCTACAATGAGCAGTACTTC. It translates to CASSTRGSSYNEQYF.

The chain recombines TRBV28 with TRBJ1-2; TRBD1 aligns across 9 bases. Trimming cost V 5 bases and J 0 bases; bases outside gene matches: 4. Germline-derived CDR1 and CDR2 are MDHEN and SYDVKM. The CDR3 is 15 amino acids. DNA of the CDR3: TGTGCCAGCAGTGGGACAGGGACAGCTAACTATGGCTACACCTTC. Its translation is CASSGTGTANYGYTF.

This chain uses TRBV6-2 or TRBV6-3 with TRBJ1-2; unclear D gene. The germline gives CDR1 MNHEY, CDR2 SVGEGT. V dropped 2 bases and J dropped 2 bases, with 18 bases sitting between them. There are 17 residues in the CDR3. The CDR3 loop is CASSYHPRRIFNYGYTF. The CDR3 DNA reads as TGTGCCAGCAGTTACCACCCACGACGGATTTTCAACTATGGCTACACCTTC.

The gene calls are TRBV7-2 and TRBJ1-2; TRBD1 might be the D (6 bases). The CDR3 length is 18 residues. Deletions cut 5 bases from V and 7 bases from J, with 29 bases between. Germline V gene lookup returns CDR1 SGHTA and CDR2 FQGNSA. The CDR3 protein is CASSLLSTVRQAGGGYTF. CDR3 DNA: TGTGCCAGCAGCCTCCTCTCGACTGTTAGACAGGCCGGGGGTGGCTACACCTTC.

The J gene is TRBJ2-3, the V gene TRBV6-5; maybe TRBD2 (5 bases). Germline values: CDR1 MNHEY, CDR2 SVGAGI. Between the trimmed V and J ends, which lost 2 bases and 2 bases, there was a span of 8 bases. This CDR3 has 14 residues. CDR3 sequence reads: CASSYGGFTDTQYF. CDR3 bases: TGTGCCAGCAGTTACGGCGGGTTCACAGATACGCAGTATTTT.

In its sample, this clonotype was seen a few times. This chain uses TRBV12-3 or TRBV12-4 with TRBJ1-2, with D possibly matching TRBD1 (6 bases). V was shortened by 4 bases and J by 6 bases, with 24 bases between the two germline ends. There are 17 residues in the CDR3. In nucleotides, the CDR3 is TGTGCCAGCAGTTGGCCCCCCGAGGGACATTTTTCGGATGGCTACACCTTC. It codes for CASSWPPEGHFSDGYTF.

This clonotype came up a few times. CDR3 sequence reads: CASSLDRRYNEQFF. The DNA for the CDR3 is TGTGCCAGCAGCTTGGACAGGAGATACAATGAGCAGTTCTTC. The V gene is TRBV7-4, the J gene TRBJ2-1; TRBD1 matches 7 bases. This CDR3 spans 14 amino acids. V shed 3 bases and J 4 bases; nucleotides not matched to a gene: 3. The germline gives CDR1 SGHVT, CDR2 SQSDAQ.

J is TRBJ2-3 and V is TRBV6-1; D may be TRBD2 (6 bases). The CDR3 sequence is 16 residues long. V gave up 7 bases and J gave up 0 bases, with 17 bases separating them. In germline, CDR1 is MNHNS, CDR2 SASEGT. The CDR3 nucleotides are TGTGCCAGCACCCCATGGAGGGATTCTAGCACAGATACGCAGTATTTT. Its translation: CASTPWRDSSTDTQYF.

This chain joins TRBV5-5 and TRBJ2-4; tentatively, D is TRBD1 (6 bases). Trimming shortened V by 0 bases and J by 1 base, and 14 bases separated the two germline ends. There are 17 residues in the CDR3. Germline CDR1 SGHKS, CDR2 YYEKEE (reference sequence). CDR3 amino acids: CASSLEGDSRAKNIQYF. The CDR3 DNA reads TGTGCCAGCAGCTTGGAGGGGGATTCTCGGGCCAAAAACATTCAGTACTTC. The full variable domain, with the rest looked up from reference TRBV5-5 and TRBJ2-4, is DAGVTQSPTHLIKTRGQQVTLRCSPISGHKSVSWYQQVLGQGPQFIFQYYEKEERGRGNFPDRFSARQFPNYSSELNVNALLLGDSALYLCASSLEGDSRAKNIQYFGAGTRLSVL.

The chain carries TRBV7-9 and TRBJ2-1; the D is unclear. Germline V gene sequence: CDR1 SEHNR, CDR2 FQNEAQ (reference sequence). This CDR3 region has 14 residues. V gave up 6 bases and J gave up 5 bases, with 14 bases separating them. CDR3 in DNA: TGTGCCAGCAGGGAGAGGTACACAGACAATGAGCAGTTCTTC. Translating gives CASRERYTDNEQFF.

Here the CDR3 DNA reads TGCAGTGCTACCCCGGCTAGCGGGGGGTACCGTGCGGAGACCCAGTACTTC. It yields the protein CSATPASGGYRAETQYF. The V gene is TRBV20-1, the J gene TRBJ2-5; 11 nucleotides line up with TRBD2. There are 17 residues in the CDR3. In germline, CDR1 is DFQATT, CDR2 SNEGSKA (reference sequence). After removal of 4 bases from V and 5 bases from J, the junction contained 15 bases not matched to a gene.

The table lists this clonotype with a few counts. One junction end disagrees with the germline gene, perhaps due to a read error. The V gene is TRBV3-1, the J gene TRBJ2-6; D uncertain. The CDR3 is 15 amino acids. The germline CDR1 and CDR2 sequences are LGHDT and YNNKEL (reference sequence). The CDR3 DNA reads TGCGCCAGCAGCCAAGACCCAGCCGGGGCCAACGTCCTGACTTTC. The encoded protein is CASSQDPAGANVLTF.

The rearrangement links TRBV6-2 or TRBV6-3 to TRBJ2-1, with a weak D call TRBD2 (5 bases). This CDR3 spans 16 amino acids. V was pared by 2 bases and J by 1 base, with 12 bases between. Germline V gene data show CDR1 as MNHEY and CDR2 as SVGEGT. CDR3 protein: CASSYGVSGSYNEQFF. The CDR3 coding sequence is TGTGCCAGCAGTTACGGCGTTTCGGGATCCTACAATGAGCAGTTCTTC.

The chain recombines TRBV6-2 or TRBV6-3 with TRBJ2-1; D is uncertain. Germline CDR1 reads MNHEY; CDR2 reads SVGEGT. Trimming removed 0 bases from V and 4 bases from J, with 13 bases in between. This CDR3 contains 16 residues. Here the CDR3 DNA reads TGTGCCAGCAGTTACTCGAGATCGGCTATTTACAATGAGCAGTTCTTC. Translation: CASSYSRSAIYNEQFF.

The chain couples TRBV25-1 to TRBJ1-1; TRBD1 matches at 10 bases. This CDR3 is built from 17 residues. V lost 1 base, J lost 4 bases, and 9 bases stayed unmatched. Looked up from germline, CDR1 is MGHDK and CDR2 is SYGVNS. CDR3 coding DNA: TGTGCCAGCAGTGAATGGGGGACAGGGGTTTCGGTCACTGAAGCTTTCTTT. It specifies CASSEWGTGVSVTEAFF. Drawing the rest from reference TRBV25-1 and TRBJ1-1, the complete variable domain is EADIYQTPRYLVIGTGKKITLECSQTMGHDKMYWYQQDPGMELHLIHYSYGVNSTEKGDLSSESTVSRIRTEHFPLTLESARPSHTSQYLCASSEWGTGVSVTEAFFGQGTRLTVV.

This clonotype was seen only once. The chain links TRBV15 to TRBJ1-1; D may be TRBD1 (6 bases). Deletions cut 0 bases from V and 3 bases from J, with 8 bases between. This CDR3 is 14 amino acids long. In germline, CDR1 is LNHNV, CDR2 YYDKDF (reference sequence). The CDR3: CATSRDRGDTEAFF. As DNA, the CDR3 is TGTGCCACCAGCAGAGACAGGGGTGACACTGAAGCTTTCTTT. Full variable domain (remainder filled in from reference TRBV15 and TRBJ1-1): DAMVIQNPRYQVTQFGKPVTLSCSQTLNHNVMYWYQQKSSQAPKLLFHYYDKDFNNEADTPDNFQSRRPNTSFCFLDIRSPGLGDTAMYLCATSRDRGDTEAFFGQGTRLTVV.

This chain links TRBV29-1 with TRBJ2-1; D remains unclear. The last part of the DNA fits TRBJ2-7 better; the J call may be wrong. Germline V lookup: CDR1 SQVTM, CDR2 ANQGSEA. This CDR3 contains 11 residues. In DNA form, the CDR3 reads TGCAGCGTTTACTCCTACAATGAGCAGTACTTC. Protein sequence: CSVYSYNEQYF.

This clonotype was seen at least ten times. The chain carries TRBV7-2 and TRBJ2-1; 10 bases are shared with TRBD1. The V segment lost 5 bases and the J segment 4 bases; nucleotides outside the gene matches: 5. The CDR3 is made up of 15 amino acids. The V gene's germline CDR1 is SGHTA and CDR2 FQGNSA. The CDR3 DNA sequence: TGTGCCAGCAGCGCGGGACAGGGGCCTTACAATGAGCAGTTCTTC. Translating it yields CASSAGQGPYNEQFF.

This clonotype was observed a few times. The rearrangement joins TRBV7-2 to TRBJ2-5; 7 bases are shared with TRBD1. CDR3 length: 12 residues. Germline values: CDR1 SGHTA, CDR2 FQGNSA. V gave up 4 bases and J gave up 9 bases; unmatched junction bases: 5. The CDR3 DNA sequence: TGTGCCAGCAGCTCCCGACAGGGCCCCCAGTACTTC. Amino acid sequence: CASSSRQGPQYF. The whole variable domain, remainder taken from reference TRBV7-2 and TRBJ2-5, is GAGVSQSPSNKVTEKGKDVELRCDPISGHTALYWYRQSLGQGLEFLIYFQGNSAPDKSGLPSDRFSAERTGGSVSTLTIQRTQQEDSAVYLCASSSRQGPQYFGPGTRLLVL.

The chain joins TRBV6-2 or TRBV6-3 to TRBJ2-5; D may be TRBD2 (5 bases). Germline CDR1 MNHEY, CDR2 SVGEGT. This CDR3 is built from 13 residues. The ends were cut back, 5 bases at V and 4 bases at J, with 11 bases in the middle. DNA of the CDR3: TGTGCCAGCAGTGTGCTAGCTCCAGAGACCCAGTACTTC. Amino acid sequence: CASSVLAPETQYF.

This clonotype was seen only a few times. The rearrangement joins TRBV4-2 to TRBJ2-3; possible D gene TRBD1, 6 bases. Trimming took 0 bases from V and 1 from J, leaving 14 bases between them. The germline V gene has CDR1 LGHNA and CDR2 YNFKEQ. CDR3 size: 17 residues. The CDR3 bases are TGTGCCAGCAGCCAAGAAGGGACGGGACAAGGCACAGATACGCAGTATTTT. Translating gives CASSQEGTGQGTDTQYF.

V gene TRBV7-9 combines with J gene TRBJ2-5, with 14 positions matching TRBD2. The CDR3 is made up of 19 amino acids. Germline CDR1 SEHNR, CDR2 FQNEAQ (reference sequence). V lost 3 bases and J lost 0; bases outside the gene matches: 9. CDR3 residues: CASSFNLGTSGGNQETQYF. CDR3 nucleotides: TGTGCCAGCAGCTTTAACCTCGGGACTAGCGGGGGAAACCAAGAGACCCAGTACTTC.